The 6 T cell receptor beta chains listed next were all sequenced from one sample in a study of OX40 agonist ivuxolimab in advanced cancers. The method was the immunoSEQ multiplex PCR assay. TCRdb limited this immuneACCESS table to in-frame rearrangements with V and J called. A share of clones is missing; checked studies link under half to unresolved V genes, and the rest is unexplained. For this sample there are 40,000 to 60,000 clones; about 76% appear just once. The biggest ten clones account for 5.5% to 8% of the sample. Sequenced material: CD4+ or CD8+ T cells sorted from blood, taken in a trial of the OX40 agonist ivuxolimab. Receptors originate from an adult with an advanced solid tumor such as melanoma, head and neck, liver or kidney cancer.

V gene TRBV2 combines with J gene TRBJ2-3; weak D call: TRBD1 (6 bases). V lost 7 bases to trimming and J lost 0 bases, with 23 bases between them. CDR3 size: 18 residues. Germline assignment: CDR1 SNHLY and CDR2 FYNNEI. The CDR3 sequence: CASINLVGTHSSTDTQYF. The CDR3 nucleotides are TGTGCCAGCATTAACCTCGTGGGGACACACTCTAGCACAGATACGCAGTATTTT.

V gene TRBV6-1 combines with J gene TRBJ1-4; D unclear. Germline CDR1 is MNHNS and CDR2 is SASEGT. The CDR3 totals 18 residues. Trimming pared 0 bases from V and 11 bases from J, leaving 25 bases between. The CDR3 spells CASSEATPLASVIEKLFF. The CDR3 DNA sequence: TGTGCCAGCAGTGAAGCGACACCTCTGGCCTCTGTAATAGAGAAACTGTTTTTT.

The gene calls are TRBV6-6 and TRBJ2-5; D unclear. The germline CDR1 and CDR2 sequences are MNHNY and SVGAGI (reference sequence). The germline V and J ends were trimmed by 7 bases and 5 bases, with 8 bases remaining between them. The CDR3 is 11 amino acids. The CDR3 protein is CASTQGETQYF. The CDR3, as DNA: TGTGCCAGCACTCAAGGGGAGACCCAGTACTTC.

This clone has a single count. The chain recombines TRBV27 with TRBJ1-6; 7 bases align to TRBD1. In germline, CDR1 is MNHEY, CDR2 SMNVEV (reference sequence). Germline trimming cut 2 bases from V and 2 bases from J; bases unmatched to any gene: 3. CDR3 length: 16 amino acids. This chain's CDR3 is CASSLVTGAYNSPLHF. CDR3 DNA: TGTGCCAGCAGTTTAGTTACAGGGGCCTATAATTCACCCCTCCACTTT.

This clone was seen more than once but under ten times. V usage is TRBV7-9 and J usage is TRBJ2-2, with D tentatively TRBD1 or TRBD2 (6 bases each). V lost 4 bases and J 5 bases, leaving 11 bases between the germline ends. Germline-derived CDR1 and CDR2 are SEHNR and FQNEAQ (reference sequence). CDR3 length equals 14 residues. The CDR3 nucleotides are TGTGCCAGCAGCTCCGGGGGCGGGACCGGGGAGCTGTTTTTT. This gives the protein CASSSGGGTGELFF.

This clone was picked up many times. The CDR3 spells CAIRTGEDNEQFF. The CDR3 DNA reads TGTGCCATCCGGACAGGGGAAGACAATGAGCAGTTCTTC. The chain couples TRBV27 to TRBJ2-1, with TRBD1 matching 9 bases. CDR1 MNHEY and CDR2 SMNVEV come from the germline V gene (reference sequence). With 10 bases clipped from V and 5 bases from J, the junction kept 6 bases outside the gene matches. The CDR3 spans 13 residues.